This T cell receptor (beta chain) was identified during a study of Ad26.COV2.S vaccination and SARS-CoV-2 variants. Sequencing used immunoSEQ multiplex PCR; TCRdb keeps in-frame clones, though not all of them. Of 300,000 to 450,000 clones in the sample, around 92% are singletons; the top ten hold under 5%. Points from the study as a whole: Substantial post-vaccination breadth of spike-specific CD8+ and CD4+ T cell responses was reported.

CDR1 SGHRS and CDR2 YFSETQ come from the germline V gene. CDR3 length: 18 residues. Trimming left V 3 bases short and J 4 bases short, with 22 bases between. This clone was seen just once. Its antigen is unidentified. The origin of this receptor is a human donor who had recovered from COVID-19. Sequenced here: peripheral blood, sampled after recovery from COVID-19. The J gene is TRBJ1-4, the V gene TRBV5-1; D not resolved. This chain's CDR3 is CASSSIPGSVFRNEKLFF. In DNA form, the CDR3 reads TGCGCCAGCAGCTCTATTCCGGGCAGCGTCTTCCGTAATGAAAAACTGTTTTTT.